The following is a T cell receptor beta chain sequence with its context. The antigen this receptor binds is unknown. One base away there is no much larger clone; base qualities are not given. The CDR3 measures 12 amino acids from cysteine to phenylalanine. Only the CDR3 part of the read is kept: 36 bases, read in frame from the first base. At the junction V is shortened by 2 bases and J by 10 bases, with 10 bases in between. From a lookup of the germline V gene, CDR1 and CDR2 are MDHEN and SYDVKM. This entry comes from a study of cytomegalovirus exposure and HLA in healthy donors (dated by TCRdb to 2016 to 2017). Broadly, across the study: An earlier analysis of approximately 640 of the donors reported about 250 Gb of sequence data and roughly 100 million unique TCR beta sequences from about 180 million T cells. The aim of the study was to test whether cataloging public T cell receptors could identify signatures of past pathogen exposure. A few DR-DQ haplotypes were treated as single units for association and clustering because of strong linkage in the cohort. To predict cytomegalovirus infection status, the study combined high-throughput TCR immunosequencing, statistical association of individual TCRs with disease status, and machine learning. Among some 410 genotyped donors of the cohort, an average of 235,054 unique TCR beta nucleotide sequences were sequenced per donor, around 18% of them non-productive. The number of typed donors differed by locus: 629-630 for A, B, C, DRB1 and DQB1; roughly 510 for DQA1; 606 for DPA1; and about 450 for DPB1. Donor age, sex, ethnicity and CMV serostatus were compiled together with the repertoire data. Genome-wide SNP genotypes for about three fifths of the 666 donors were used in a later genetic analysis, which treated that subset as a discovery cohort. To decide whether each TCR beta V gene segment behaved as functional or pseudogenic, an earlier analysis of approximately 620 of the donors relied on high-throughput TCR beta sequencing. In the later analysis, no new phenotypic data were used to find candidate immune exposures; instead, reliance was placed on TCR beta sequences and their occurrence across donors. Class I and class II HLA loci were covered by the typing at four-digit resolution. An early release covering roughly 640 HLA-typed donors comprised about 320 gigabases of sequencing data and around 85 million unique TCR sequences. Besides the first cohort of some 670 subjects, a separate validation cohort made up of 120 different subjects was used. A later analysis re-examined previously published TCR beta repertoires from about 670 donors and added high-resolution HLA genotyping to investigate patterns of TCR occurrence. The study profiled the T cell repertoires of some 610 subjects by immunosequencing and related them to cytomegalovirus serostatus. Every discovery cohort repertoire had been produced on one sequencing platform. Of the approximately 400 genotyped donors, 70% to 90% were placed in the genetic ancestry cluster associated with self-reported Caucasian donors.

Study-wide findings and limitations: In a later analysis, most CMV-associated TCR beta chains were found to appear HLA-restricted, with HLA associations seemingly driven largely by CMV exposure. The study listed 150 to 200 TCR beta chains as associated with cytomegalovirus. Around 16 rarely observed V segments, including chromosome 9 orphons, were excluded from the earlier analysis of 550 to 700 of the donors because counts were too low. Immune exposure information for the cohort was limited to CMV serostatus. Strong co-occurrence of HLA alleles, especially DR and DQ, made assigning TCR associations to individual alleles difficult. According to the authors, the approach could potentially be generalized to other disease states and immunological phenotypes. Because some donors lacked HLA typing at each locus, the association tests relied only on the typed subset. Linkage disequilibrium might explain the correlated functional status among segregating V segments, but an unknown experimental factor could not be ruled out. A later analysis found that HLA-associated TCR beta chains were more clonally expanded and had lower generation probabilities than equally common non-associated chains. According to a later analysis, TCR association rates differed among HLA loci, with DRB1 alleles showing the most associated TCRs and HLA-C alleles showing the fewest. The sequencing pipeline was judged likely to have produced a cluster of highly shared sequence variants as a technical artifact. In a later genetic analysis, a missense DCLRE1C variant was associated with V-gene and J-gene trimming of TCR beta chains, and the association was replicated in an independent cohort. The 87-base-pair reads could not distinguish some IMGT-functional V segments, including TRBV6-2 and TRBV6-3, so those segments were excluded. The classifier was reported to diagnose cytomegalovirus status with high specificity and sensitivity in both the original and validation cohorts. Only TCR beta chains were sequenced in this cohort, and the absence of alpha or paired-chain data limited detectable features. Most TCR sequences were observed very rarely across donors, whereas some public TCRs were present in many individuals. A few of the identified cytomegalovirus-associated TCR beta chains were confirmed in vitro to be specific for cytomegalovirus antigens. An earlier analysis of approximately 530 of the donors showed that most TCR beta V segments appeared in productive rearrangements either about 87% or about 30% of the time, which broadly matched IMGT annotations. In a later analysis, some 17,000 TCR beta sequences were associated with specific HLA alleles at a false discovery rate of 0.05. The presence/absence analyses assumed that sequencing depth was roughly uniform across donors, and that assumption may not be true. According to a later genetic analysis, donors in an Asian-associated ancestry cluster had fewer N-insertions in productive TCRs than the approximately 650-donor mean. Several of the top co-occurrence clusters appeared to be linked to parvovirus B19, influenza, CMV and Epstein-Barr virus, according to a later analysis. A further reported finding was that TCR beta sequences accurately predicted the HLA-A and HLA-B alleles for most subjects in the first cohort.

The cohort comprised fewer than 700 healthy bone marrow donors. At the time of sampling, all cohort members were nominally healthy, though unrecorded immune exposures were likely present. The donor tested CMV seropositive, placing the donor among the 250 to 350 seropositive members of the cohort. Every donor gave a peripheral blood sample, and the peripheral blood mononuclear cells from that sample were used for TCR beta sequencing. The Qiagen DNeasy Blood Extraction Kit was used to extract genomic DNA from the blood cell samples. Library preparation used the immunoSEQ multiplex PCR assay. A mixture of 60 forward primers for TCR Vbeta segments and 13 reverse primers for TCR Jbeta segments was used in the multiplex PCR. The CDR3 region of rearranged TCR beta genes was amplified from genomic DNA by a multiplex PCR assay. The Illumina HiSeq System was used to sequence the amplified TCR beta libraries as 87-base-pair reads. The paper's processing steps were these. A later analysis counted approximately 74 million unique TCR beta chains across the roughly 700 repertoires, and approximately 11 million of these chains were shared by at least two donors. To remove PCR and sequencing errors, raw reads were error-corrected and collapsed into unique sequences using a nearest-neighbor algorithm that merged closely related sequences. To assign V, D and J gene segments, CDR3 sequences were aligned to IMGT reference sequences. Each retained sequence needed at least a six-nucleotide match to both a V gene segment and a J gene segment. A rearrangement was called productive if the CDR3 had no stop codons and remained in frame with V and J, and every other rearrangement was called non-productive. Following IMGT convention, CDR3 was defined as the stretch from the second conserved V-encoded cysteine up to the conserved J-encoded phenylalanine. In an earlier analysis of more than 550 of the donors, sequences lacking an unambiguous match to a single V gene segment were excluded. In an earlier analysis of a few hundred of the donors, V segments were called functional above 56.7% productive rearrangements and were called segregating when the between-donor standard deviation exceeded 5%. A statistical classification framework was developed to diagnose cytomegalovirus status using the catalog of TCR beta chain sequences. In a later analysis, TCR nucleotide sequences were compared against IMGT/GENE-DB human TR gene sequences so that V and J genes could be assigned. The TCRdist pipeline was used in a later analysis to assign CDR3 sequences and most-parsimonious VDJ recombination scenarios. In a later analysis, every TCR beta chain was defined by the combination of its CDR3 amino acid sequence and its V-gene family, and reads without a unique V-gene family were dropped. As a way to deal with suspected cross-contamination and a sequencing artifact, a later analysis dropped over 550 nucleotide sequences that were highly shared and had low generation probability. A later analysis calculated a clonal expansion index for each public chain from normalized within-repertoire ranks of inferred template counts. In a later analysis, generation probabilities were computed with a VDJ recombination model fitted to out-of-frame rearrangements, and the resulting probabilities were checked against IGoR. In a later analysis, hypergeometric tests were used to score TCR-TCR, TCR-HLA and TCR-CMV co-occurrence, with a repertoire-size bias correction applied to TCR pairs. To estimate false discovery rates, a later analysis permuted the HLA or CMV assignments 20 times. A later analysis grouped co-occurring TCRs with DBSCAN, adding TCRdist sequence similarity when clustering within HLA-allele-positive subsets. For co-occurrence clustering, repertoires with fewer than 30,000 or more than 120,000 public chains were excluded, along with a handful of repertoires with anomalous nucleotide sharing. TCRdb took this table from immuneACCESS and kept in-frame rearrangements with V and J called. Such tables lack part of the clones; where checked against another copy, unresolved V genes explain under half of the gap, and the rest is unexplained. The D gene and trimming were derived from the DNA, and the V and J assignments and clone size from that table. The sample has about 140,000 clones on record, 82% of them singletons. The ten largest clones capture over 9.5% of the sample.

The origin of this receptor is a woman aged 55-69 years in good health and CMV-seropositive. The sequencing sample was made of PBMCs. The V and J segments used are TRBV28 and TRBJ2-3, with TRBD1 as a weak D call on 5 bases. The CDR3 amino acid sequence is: CASSLIGAAQYF. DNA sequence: TGTGCCAGCAGTTTAATTGGGGCCGCGCAGTATTTT.